This T cell receptor beta chain was captured by sequencing in a study of blood T cell repertoires in COVID-19. Whole-study context: Both acute and convalescent COVID-19 samples were obtained from the United States, Italy and Spain. The analysed material was cDNA or gDNA that came from T cells, B-cell-depleted T cells, or PBMCs.

In the authors' workflow: The authors estimated nucleated cell counts from reference gene primer amplification. Sequencing was performed with immunoSEQ multiplex PCR; in TCRdb, only in-frame clones are kept and a portion is missing. V, J and clone size were drawn from that table, and D and trimming were deduced from the DNA. The sample gives 150,000 or so clones, approximately 88% of which show up once; 10% is in the top ten. Material: peripheral blood. The TCR originated in a man aged 45-65 years with acute or convalescent COVID-19.

DNA for the CDR3: TGTGCCTGGAGTGTACTGGGCTCCGGGGAGCTGTTTTTT. Translating gives CAWSVLGSGELFF. The rearrangement joins TRBV30 to TRBJ2-2; D is ambiguous. This CDR3 contains 13 residues. Deletions cut 0 bases from V and 6 bases from J, with 8 bases between. The germline CDR1 and CDR2 sequences are GTSNPN and SVGIG (reference sequence). Supplemented by reference TRBV30 and TRBJ2-2, the full variable domain reads SQTIHQWPATLVQPVGSPLSLECTVEGTSNPNLYWYRQAAGRGLQLLFYSVGIGQISSEVPQNLSASRPQDRQFILSSKKLLLSDSGFYLCAWSVLGSGELFFGEGSRLTVL.